The source of this T cell receptor beta chain is a study of CD8 T cells in ankylosing spondylitis. TCRdb re-derived calls from the 5' RACE reads in MiXCR, one entry per CDR3 protein. The sample carries 150,000 to 200,000 distinct CDR3 sequences, around 13% recorded once. Per the germline V gene, CDR1 is SGHTA and CDR2 is FQGNSA. This CDR3 contains 15 residues. Trimming left V 3 bases short and J 8 bases short, with 16 bases between. Study-wide points: According to the report, clones linked to the disease were significantly enriched in matched synovial fluid samples taken from ankylosing spondylitis patients. Relatively rare in peripheral blood, disease-linked clones were also CD8+.

This clonotype was observed many times. Its antigen is not known. The sample comprised blood, either unsorted or a sorted T cell fraction (not recorded which). V is TRBV7-2 and J is TRBJ2-2; D ambiguous. The clonotype originates from a female donor with ankylosing spondylitis or in good health (not recorded which). The CDR3 reads CASSFARIDGGELFF. CDR3 bases: TGTGCCAGCAGCTTCGCACGAATAGACGGGGGGGAGCTGTTTTTT. The full variable domain, completed using reference TRBV7-2 and TRBJ2-2, is GAGVSQSPSNKVTEKGKDVELRCDPISGHTALYWYRQSLGQGLEFLIYFQGNSAPDKSGLPSDRFSAERTGGSVSTLTIQRTQQEDSAVYLCASSFARIDGGELFFGEGSRLTVL.